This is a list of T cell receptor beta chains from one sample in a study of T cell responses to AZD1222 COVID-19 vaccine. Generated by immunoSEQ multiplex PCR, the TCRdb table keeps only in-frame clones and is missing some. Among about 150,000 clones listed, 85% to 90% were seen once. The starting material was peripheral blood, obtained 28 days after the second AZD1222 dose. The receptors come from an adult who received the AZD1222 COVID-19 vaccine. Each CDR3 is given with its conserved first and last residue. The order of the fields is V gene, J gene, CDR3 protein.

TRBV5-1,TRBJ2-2,CASRGDRTNTGELFF
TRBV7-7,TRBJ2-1,CASSPDHQLGEQFF
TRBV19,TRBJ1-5,CASTGGYHQPQHF
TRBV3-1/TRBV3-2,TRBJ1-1,CASSQGGNTEAFF
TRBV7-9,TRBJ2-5,CASSRGNTETQYF
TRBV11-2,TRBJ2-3,CASSRLDMTQYF
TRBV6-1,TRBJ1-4,CASSENLATNEKLFF
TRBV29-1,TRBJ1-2,CSVDPGRGMDYGYTF
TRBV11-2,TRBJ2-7,CASSLVREGEQYF
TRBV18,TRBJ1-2,CASSPPTGQTYGYTF
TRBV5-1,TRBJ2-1,CASSLVLTGTYNEQFF
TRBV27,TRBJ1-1,CASSPMRELTKAFF
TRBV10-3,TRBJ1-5,CAISERRQGLDQPQHF
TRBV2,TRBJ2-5,CASSVGGVETQYF
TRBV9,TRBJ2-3,CASSVQGATSLRTDTQYF
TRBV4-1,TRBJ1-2,CASSQEGRDSHGYTF
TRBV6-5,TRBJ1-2,CASSRGGGVDGYTF
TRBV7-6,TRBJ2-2,CASSLEGTSGAGELFF
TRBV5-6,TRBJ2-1,CASSFSNEQFF
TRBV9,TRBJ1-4,CASSWGQGGEKLFF
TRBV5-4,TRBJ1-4,CASSTAGTYEKLFF
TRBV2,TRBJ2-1,CASMYGGTYNEQFF
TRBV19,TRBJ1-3,CASSVTGTSGNTIYF
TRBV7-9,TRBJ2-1,CASLQGPVGSEFF
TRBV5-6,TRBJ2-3,CASSLGWQSFATQYF
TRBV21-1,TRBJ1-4,CAGDSNEKLFF
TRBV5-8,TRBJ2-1,CASSSIQGRSYNEQFF
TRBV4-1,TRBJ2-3,CASSPRTPTDTQYF